This TCR beta chain was identified in a study of identical twins. This clonotype was detected ten times or more. Its specificity is unknown. One entry per CDR3 protein results from TCRdb running MiXCR on the 5' RACE reads. The repertoire includes about 660,000 distinct CDR3 sequences, around 8.3% of them detected once, and 0.98% sits in the top ten. Study-level findings and limits: Zero-insertion findings could be partly confounded by invariant cells (MAIT and iNKT cells). Low generation probability was overrepresented in out-of-frame alpha sequences shared by twins.

Trimming removed 4 bases from V and 4 bases from J, with 12 bases in between. This CDR3 region has 14 residues. Germline V gene data show CDR1 as SGHDN and CDR2 as FVKESK. This sample also appeared in a second study, on yellow fever vaccine responses in identical twins.

Sequences were obtained from PBMCs. The chain has TRBV14 and TRBJ2-3; perhaps TRBD1 as D (5 bases). The sequence was collected from a woman younger than 30 in good health. The CDR3 coding sequence is TGTGCCAGCAGCCTAGGACAAAAAGCAGATACGCAGTATTTT. Its translation is CASSLGQKADTQYF.